Shown below are 27 T cell receptor beta chains from a single sample sequenced in a study of T cells after yellow fever vaccination. TCRdb ran MiXCR on the 5' RACE reads and lists one entry per CDR3 protein. The repertoire holds approximately 600,000 distinct CDR3 sequences, with 9% to 15% as singletons. Sequenced here: PBMCs, sampled on the day of the yellow fever booster vaccination. All receptors come from a man aged 25-40 years who received the YFV17D yellow fever vaccine.

The J gene is TRBJ2-3, the V gene TRBV21-1; no check of the table's D call, TRBD1, against the DNA was made. TRBV21-1 is a pseudogene locus. The CDR3 length is 17 residues. The CDR3 reads CASSKRTGPPITDTQYF. The CDR3 DNA follows: TGTGCCAGCAGCAAGAGGACAGGACCCCCAATCACAGATACGCAGTATTTT.

The genes are TRBV7-8 and TRBJ2-4, with D tentatively TRBD2 (5 bases). This CDR3 is 20 amino acids long. Looked up from germline, CDR1 is SGHVS and CDR2 is FQNEAQ. V was clipped by 4 bases and J by 0 bases, with 25 bases between them. CDR3 in amino acids: CASSSSEGRTLPIAKNIQYF. CDR3 nucleotides: TGTGCCAGCAGCTCGAGCGAGGGCAGGACCCTTCCAATAGCCAAAAACATTCAGTACTTC.

The chain is built from TRBV30 and TRBJ2-7; D possibly matches TRBD1 or TRBD2 (6 bases each). The V end lost 6 bases, the J end lost 4 bases, and 19 bases lay between the germline ends. Germline CDR1 reads GTSNPN; CDR2 reads SVGIG (reference sequence). CDR3 size: 14 residues. CDR3: CACTRGGTGYEQYF. For the CDR3, the DNA is TGTGCCTGTACCCGAGGGGGGACGGGGTACGAGCAGTACTTC. Full variable domain (remainder filled in from reference TRBV30 and TRBJ2-7): SQTIHQWPATLVQPVGSPLSLECTVEGTSNPNLYWYRQAAGRGLQLLFYSVGIGQISSEVPQNLSASRPQDRQFILSSKKLLLSDSGFYLCACTRGGTGYEQYFGPGTRLTVT.

In its sample, this clonotype was seen a few times. The chain links TRBV7-2 to TRBJ2-7; 8 nucleotides line up with TRBD1. The CDR3 contains 16 residues. Germline trimming cut 3 bases from V and 5 bases from J; bases unmatched to any gene: 12. CDR1 is SGHTA, CDR2 FQGNSA, per germline. The CDR3 protein is CASSLETGDLPHEQYF. The CDR3 nucleotides are TGTGCCAGCAGCTTGGAGACAGGGGACCTTCCTCACGAGCAGTACTTC. The variable domain in full, completed from reference TRBV7-2 and TRBJ2-7, reads GAGVSQSPSNKVTEKGKDVELRCDPISGHTALYWYRQSLGQGLEFLIYFQGNSAPDKSGLPSDRFSAERTGGSVSTLTIQRTQQEDSAVYLCASSLETGDLPHEQYFGPGTRLTVT.

CDR3 sequence reads: CASSFWVTGDTDTQYF. The CDR3 DNA sequence: TGTGCCAGCAGTTTTTGGGTGACAGGGGACACAGATACGCAGTATTTT. V is TRBV12-3 or TRBV12-4 and J is TRBJ2-3, with 8 nucleotides matching TRBD1. V dropped 3 bases and J dropped 2; count of bases not matched to a gene: 7. The CDR3 contains 16 residues.

The V and J genes are TRBV20-1 and TRBJ1-5; 7 bases align to TRBD1. V lost 2 bases and J lost 5; bases outside the gene matches: 12. The germline CDR1 and CDR2 sequences are DFQATT and SNEGSKA (reference sequence). This CDR3 is 16 amino acids long. The CDR3 DNA sequence: TGCAGTGCTAGAAGCGCCTACGGGACAGCCTATCAGCCCCAGCATTTT. It is translated as CSARSAYGTAYQPQHF.

This clonotype was counted at least ten times. The J gene is TRBJ2-2, the V gene TRBV5-1; maybe TRBD1 (5 bases). The CDR3 has 15 residues. Deletions cut 0 bases from V and 0 bases from J, with 6 bases between. The germline CDR1 and CDR2 sequences are SGHRS and YFSETQ. CDR3 sequence (DNA): TGCGCCAGCAGCTTGGTAGGGGCGAACACCGGGGAGCTGTTTTTT. Translating gives CASSLVGANTGELFF.

This clonotype was detected many times. The rearrangement uses TRBV7-2 and TRBJ2-7; D may correspond to TRBD1 or TRBD2 (5 bases each). Trimming pared 5 bases from V and 3 bases from J, leaving 14 bases between. Germline V gene lookup returns CDR1 SGHTA and CDR2 FQGNSA. The CDR3 has 14 amino acids. The DNA for the CDR3 is TGTGCCAGCAGCCCCCTAAAGGGGAGCTACGAGCAGTACTTC. Residues: CASSPLKGSYEQYF.

DNA of the CDR3: TGTGCCAGCAGCTTAAATCATGGGGGGGGTGAGCAGTTCTTC. Translated, it gives CASSLNHGGGEQFF. The rearrangement uses TRBV7-2 and TRBJ2-1, with 7 bases that match TRBD2. CDR1 SGHTA and CDR2 FQGNSA come from the germline V gene. The junction had 7 bases not matched to a gene; V was cut back by 2 bases and J by 9 bases. This CDR3 contains 14 residues.

The chain carries TRBV6-2 or TRBV6-3 and TRBJ2-7; D is perhaps TRBD2 (5 bases). V was trimmed by 5 bases and J by 2 bases, leaving 13 bases between them. The CDR3 has 14 amino acids. Germline V gives CDR1 MNHEY, CDR2 SVGEGT. CDR3 in amino acids: CASSRTSLPYEQYF. As DNA, the CDR3 is TGTGCCAGCAGTCGGACTTCCCTCCCCTACGAGCAGTACTTC.

The J gene is TRBJ2-2, the V gene TRBV5-1; no clear D gene. The CDR3 has 14 amino acids. V lost 0 bases, J lost 4 bases, and 7 bases lay in between. Per germline, CDR1 SGHRS and CDR2 YFSETQ. The CDR3 coding sequence is TGCGCCAGCAGCTTGGAAGGGCTCACCGGGGAGCTGTTTTTT. This translates into CASSLEGLTGELFF. Using reference TRBV5-1 and TRBJ2-2 for the parts outside the CDR3, the full variable domain is KAGVTQTPRYLIKTRGQQVTLSCSPISGHRSVSWYQQTPGQGLQFLFEYFSETQRNKGNFPGRFSGRQFSNSRSEMNVSTLELGDSALYLCASSLEGLTGELFFGEGSRLTVL.

In this sample, this clonotype turned up a few times. V and J are TRBV4-3 and TRBJ2-7; D is ambiguous. CDR1 and CDR2 from the germline V gene are LGHNA and YSLEER. The germline V and J ends were trimmed by 0 bases and 3 bases, with 9 bases remaining between them. The CDR3 totals 14 residues. The CDR3, as DNA: TGCGCCAGCAGCCAAGATCGGGTCGGCTACGAGCAGTACTTC. Translation: CASSQDRVGYEQYF.

The genes are TRBV7-2 and TRBJ1-1, with D possibly TRBD1 on 5 matching bases. The CDR3 totals 15 residues. Trimming stripped 0 bases from V and 4 bases from J, with 12 bases between. Germline V gene data show CDR1 as SGHTA and CDR2 as FQGNSA. Here the CDR3 DNA reads TGTGCCAGCAGCTTAGCGGGGGGGGTTCCCACTGAAGCTTTCTTT. Translating gives CASSLAGGVPTEAFF. Full variable domain (missing parts from reference TRBV7-2 and TRBJ1-1): GAGVSQSPSNKVTEKGKDVELRCDPISGHTALYWYRQSLGQGLEFLIYFQGNSAPDKSGLPSDRFSAERTGGSVSTLTIQRTQQEDSAVYLCASSLAGGVPTEAFFGQGTRLTVV.

The chain joins TRBV12-3 or TRBV12-4 to TRBJ2-1; perhaps TRBD2 as D (6 bases). V was trimmed by 2 bases and J by 7 bases, leaving 15 bases between them. The length of the CDR3 is 15 residues. This chain's CDR3 is CASSLYGGGRNEQFF. Here the CDR3 DNA reads TGTGCCAGCAGTTTATACGGGGGAGGAAGGAATGAGCAGTTCTTC.

This clonotype was seen more than once but under ten times. The rearrangement uses TRBV5-6 and TRBJ1-5; D may be TRBD1 (5 bases). The germline gives CDR1 SGHDT, CDR2 YYEEEE. This CDR3 spans 15 amino acids. V dropped 4 bases and J dropped 0 bases, with 11 bases sitting between them. The DNA for the CDR3 is TGTGCCAGCAGCCGGGACGGGAATAGCAATCAGCCCCAGCATTTT. It specifies CASSRDGNSNQPQHF.

The genes are TRBV27 and TRBJ2-1, with a tentative D call TRBD1 (5 bases). V shed 3 bases and J shed 0 bases, with 18 bases lying between them. The CDR3 is 18 residues long. Germline-derived CDR1 and CDR2 are MNHEY and SMNVEV (reference sequence). The CDR3 DNA is TGTGCCAGCAGTTTCCTGGCTACAGGCGCGAGCTCCTACAATGAGCAGTTCTTC. Translating it yields CASSFLATGASSYNEQFF.

The V gene is TRBV29-1, the J gene TRBJ2-7, with D maybe TRBD2 (5 bases). The CDR3 runs 12 residues. CDR1 is SQVTM, CDR2 ANQGSEA, per germline. V shed 4 bases and J shed 1 base, with 8 bases lying between them. The CDR3 sequence is CSVGQRSYEQYF. The CDR3 DNA follows: TGCAGCGTTGGGCAGCGGTCCTACGAGCAGTACTTC.

The CDR3 DNA reads TGCAGTGCTAGTTCTAGCGGGAGCGGCACCGGGGAGCTGTTTTTT. Protein product: CSASSSGSGTGELFF. The V call is TRBV20-1, the J call TRBJ2-2, with 10 bases matching TRBD2. This CDR3 has 15 residues. Losses at the gene ends were 3 bases for V and 4 bases for J; bases not matched to a gene: 5. Per germline, CDR1 DFQATT and CDR2 SNEGSKA (reference sequence).

The chain is built from TRBV3-1 and TRBJ2-2; 8 bases line up with TRBD1. The V gene's germline CDR1 is LGHDT and CDR2 YNNKEL (reference sequence). The CDR3 spans 16 residues. The V and J ends lost 1 base and 7 bases, in that order; junction bases with no gene match: 8. CDR3 residues: CASSQVGQGAVGELFF. The CDR3 DNA reads as TGTGCCAGCAGCCAAGTCGGCCAGGGGGCGGTCGGGGAGCTGTTTTTT.

On this clonotype: A much larger clone is a single base away; this may be a read error. The genes are TRBV20-1 and TRBJ2-4; 9 bases line up with TRBD1. CDR3 length: 12 residues. Germline V gene sequence: CDR1 DFQATT, CDR2 SNEGSKA (reference sequence). The DNA of the CDR3 is TGCACTACCACACTGGACAGGGGCATTCAGTACTTC. Encoded protein: CTTTLDRGIQYF.

The V gene is TRBV11-3, the J gene TRBJ2-1; D may be TRBD2 (6 bases). The germline CDR1 and CDR2 sequences are SGHNT and YENEEA. CDR3 length equals 17 residues. Trimming took off 0 bases at V and 0 bases at J, with 12 bases between the two ends. This CDR3 is CASSLDRVGSSYNEQFF. DNA for the CDR3: TGTGCCAGCAGCTTAGATCGAGTCGGGAGCTCCTACAATGAGCAGTTCTTC.

V and J are TRBV5-1 and TRBJ1-5; the D is unclear. Germline CDR1 is SGHRS and CDR2 is YFSETQ. The CDR3 loop spans 13 amino acids. Trimming removed 1 base from V and 3 bases from J, with 5 bases in between. DNA of the CDR3: TGCGCCAGCAGCTTGACACCCAATCAGCCCCAGCATTTT. This gives the protein CASSLTPNQPQHF. The whole variable domain, filled in from reference TRBV5-1 and TRBJ1-5, reads KAGVTQTPRYLIKTRGQQVTLSCSPISGHRSVSWYQQTPGQGLQFLFEYFSETQRNKGNFPGRFSGRQFSNSRSEMNVSTLELGDSALYLCASSLTPNQPQHFGDGTRLSIL.

This clonotype was seen a few times. This chain links TRBV7-2 with TRBJ1-6, with 11 bases matching TRBD1. The CDR3 length is 14 residues. V dropped 4 bases and J dropped 8; count of bases not matched to a gene: 1. Germline assignment: CDR1 SGHTA and CDR2 FQGNSA. The chain's CDR3 is CASSSGQGDSPLHF. CDR3 DNA sequence: TGTGCCAGCAGCTCGGGACAGGGGGATTCACCCCTCCACTTT.

V gene TRBV5-1 combines with J gene TRBJ2-6, with unresolved D. The V gene lost 0 bases and the J gene lost 0 bases, with 10 bases spanning the gap. CDR3 length equals 17 residues. CDR1 is SGHRS, CDR2 YFSETQ, per germline. The CDR3 here is CASSLAGPNSGANVLTF. Here the CDR3 DNA reads TGCGCCAGCAGCTTGGCCGGGCCGAACTCTGGGGCCAACGTCCTGACTTTC. The entire variable domain, with the rest obtained from reference TRBV5-1 and TRBJ2-6, is as follows: KAGVTQTPRYLIKTRGQQVTLSCSPISGHRSVSWYQQTPGQGLQFLFEYFSETQRNKGNFPGRFSGRQFSNSRSEMNVSTLELGDSALYLCASSLAGPNSGANVLTFGAGSRLTVL.

This clonotype was recorded many times. V is TRBV7-2 and J is TRBJ2-7, with 12 nucleotides matching TRBD2. Germline CDR1 reads SGHTA; CDR2 reads FQGNSA. The CDR3 has 15 residues. V was clipped by 4 bases and J by 4 bases; unmatched bases: 5. CDR3 sequence reads: CASSYLAGGPYEQYF. In DNA form, the CDR3 reads TGTGCCAGCAGCTACCTAGCGGGAGGGCCATACGAGCAGTACTTC.

V usage is TRBV6-1 and J usage is TRBJ2-3, with no clear D. Germline V gene data show CDR1 as MNHNS and CDR2 as SASEGT. The V end was cut by 10 bases, the J end by 0 bases, with 20 bases between. The CDR3 spans 16 residues. Here the CDR3 reads CATLDHFVASTDTQYF. DNA for the CDR3: TGTGCCACCTTGGATCATTTCGTCGCTAGCACAGATACGCAGTATTTT.

V and J are TRBV7-6 and TRBJ2-1, with D possibly being TRBD1 (7 bases). V lost 4 bases to trimming and J lost 6 bases, with 16 bases between them. This CDR3 has 15 amino acids. Germline CDR1 is SGHVS and CDR2 is FNYEAQ. The CDR3 region has the DNA TGTGCCAGCAGCTCAGCAGGGGGGCTATTCAATGAGCAGTTCTTC. Translated: CASSSAGGLFNEQFF.